This entry lists 9 T cell receptor beta chains sequenced from one sample in a study of blood T cell repertoires in COVID-19. Here immunoSEQ multiplex PCR was the method, and the copy in TCRdb shows in-frame clones only, minus some. The data show 210,000 or so clones, about 90% seen once. Sequences were obtained from peripheral blood. The receptor source for this set is a man aged 35 to 55 with active or convalescent COVID-19.

V is TRBV2 and J is TRBJ1-5; D call uncertain. With 4 bases removed from V and 2 bases from J, the gap between germline ends came to 9 bases. CDR1 and CDR2 (germline): SNHLY, FYNNEI. The CDR3 runs 14 residues. The DNA of the CDR3 is TGTGCCAGCAGTGGAGGGCTGGGCAATCAGCCCCAGCATTTT. It is translated as CASSGGLGNQPQHF.

The rearrangement uses TRBV5-1 and TRBJ1-3; D unresolved. V dropped 2 bases and J dropped 0 bases, with 9 bases sitting between them. Per germline, CDR1 SGHRS and CDR2 YFSETQ. This CDR3 is 15 amino acids long. CDR3 amino acids: CASSFSAGSGNTIYF. The DNA for the CDR3 is TGCGCCAGCAGCTTTTCCGCAGGCTCTGGAAACACCATATATTTT. The full variable domain, in which reference TRBV5-1 and TRBJ1-3 provide the parts outside the CDR3, is KAGVTQTPRYLIKTRGQQVTLSCSPISGHRSVSWYQQTPGQGLQFLFEYFSETQRNKGNFPGRFSGRQFSNSRSEMNVSTLELGDSALYLCASSFSAGSGNTIYFGEGSWLTVV.

As to this clone: Other DNA sequences in the sample encode the same CDR3. The J gene is TRBJ1-1, the V gene TRBV7-9; unclear D gene. CDR3 size: 13 residues. CDR1 and CDR2 (germline): SEHNR, FQNEAQ (reference sequence). Trimming stripped 1 base from V and 0 bases from J, with 3 bases between. The CDR3 DNA is TGTGCCAGCAGCTTAGATATGAACACTGAAGCTTTCTTT. Encoded protein: CASSLDMNTEAFF.

The chain has TRBV30 and TRBJ1-2; 8 nucleotides line up with TRBD1. The CDR3 loop spans 13 amino acids. Germline values: CDR1 GTSNPN, CDR2 SVGIG (reference sequence). After removal of 2 bases from V and 5 bases from J, the junction contained 4 bases not matched to a gene. CDR3 nucleotides: TGTGCCTGGAGTCCGAACAGGGGGTATGGCTACACCTTC. Amino acids: CAWSPNRGYGYTF.

This chain links TRBV27 with TRBJ2-7, with unresolved D. CDR1 and CDR2 from the germline V gene are MNHEY and SMNVEV (reference sequence). Between the trimmed V and J ends, which lost 4 bases and 3 bases, there was a span of 13 bases. The CDR3 covers 14 residues. The CDR3 DNA sequence: TGTGCCAGCAGTTCTAGACTCCGCCACTACGAGCAGTACTTC. Amino acid sequence: CASSSRLRHYEQYF.

V is TRBV28 and J is TRBJ1-6, with 7 nucleotides matching TRBD1. The CDR3 consists of 16 residues. The V gene end was trimmed by 1 base and the J gene end by 7 bases; junction bases not matched to a gene: 7. The germline V gene has CDR1 MDHEN and CDR2 SYDVKM. The CDR3 spells CASSLSGTGENSPLHF. CDR3 nucleotide sequence: TGTGCCAGCAGTTTATCTGGAACAGGGGAGAATTCACCCCTCCACTTT.

The chain joins TRBV3-1 (or the pseudogene TRBV3-2) to TRBJ2-7; 14 bases are shared with TRBD2. Losses at the gene ends were 3 bases for V and 1 base for J; bases not matched to a gene: 14. Germline V gene data show CDR1 as LGHDT and CDR2 as YNNKEL (reference sequence). The CDR3 spans 20 residues. The CDR3 sequence is CASSQVPGTSGGYYSYEQYF. The CDR3 region has the DNA TGTGCCAGCAGCCAGGTACCTGGGACTAGCGGGGGCTACTATTCCTACGAGCAGTACTTC.

The V call is TRBV27, the J call TRBJ1-2; no firm D call. The CDR3 length is 14 residues. The V and J ends lost 5 bases and 5 bases respectively, with 15 bases between them. Germline V gene lookup returns CDR1 MNHEY and CDR2 SMNVEV (reference sequence). CDR3 region: CASSDTPLRYGYTF. As DNA, the CDR3 is TGTGCCAGCAGTGATACTCCCTTACGTTATGGCTACACCTTC.

This clone was found once. The chain is built from TRBV4-2 and TRBJ1-6; 8 bases agree with TRBD1. Looked up from germline, CDR1 is LGHNA and CDR2 is YNFKEQ. The CDR3 runs 15 residues. Unmatched junction bases numbered 9, after V lost 4 bases and J lost 10 bases. The CDR3 DNA is TGTGCCAGCAGCCTTTTGGACAGGGCTGAATCACCCCTCCACTTT. This sequence encodes CASSLLDRAESPLHF.